Each of the 23 T cell receptor beta chains below was sequenced from the same sample in a study of blood T cell repertoires in COVID-19 (TCRdb year 2020). Library creation used the immunoSEQ multiplex PCR assay. TCRdb took this table from immuneACCESS and kept in-frame rearrangements with V and J called. Such tables lack part of the clones; where checked against another copy, unresolved V genes explain under half of the gap, and the rest is unexplained. In this sample the table shows fewer than 250,000 clones, approximately 80% of which occur a single time. Under 11% of the sample rests with the top ten. What was sequenced was peripheral blood. The source is a woman older than 75 with acute or convalescent COVID-19.

This clone was recorded once. V usage is TRBV19 and J usage is TRBJ2-3; the match to TRBD2 covers 9 bases. The CDR3 is made up of 16 amino acids. The J segment lost 6 bases and the V segment lost 0 bases, leaving 7 bases of the junction unmatched. CDR1 is LNHDA, CDR2 SQIVND, per germline (reference sequence). The CDR3 nucleotides read TGTGCCAGTAGTATAGATGGCGGGGGGGGCCTGGATACGCAGTATTTT. This sequence encodes CASSIDGGGGLDTQYF.

CDR3 in amino acids: CASSPNTGSVGEQYF. For the CDR3, the DNA is TGTGCCAGCAGCCCGAATACAGGGTCGGTCGGCGAGCAGTACTTC. The chain recombines TRBV6-2 or TRBV6-3 with TRBJ2-7, with D maybe TRBD1 (6 bases). With 6 bases removed from V and 6 bases from J, the gap between germline ends came to 21 bases. Germline values: CDR1 MNHEY, CDR2 SVGEGT. This CDR3 region has 15 residues.

The gene calls are TRBV7-9 and TRBJ2-1; 9 bases agree with TRBD2. Germline CDR1 SEHNR, CDR2 FQNEAQ (reference sequence). With 0 bases clipped from V and 12 bases from J, the junction kept 12 bases outside the gene matches. CDR3 length equals 16 residues. The CDR3 is CASSLAASGEIKVQFF. DNA for the CDR3: TGTGCCAGCAGCTTAGCCGCTAGCGGGGAGATCAAAGTGCAGTTCTTC.

The chain couples TRBV5-1 to TRBJ2-1; unclear D gene. The CDR3 has 14 residues. Trimming took 2 bases from V and 0 from J, leaving 6 bases between them. Germline values: CDR1 SGHRS, CDR2 YFSETQ. CDR3 DNA: TGCGCCAGCAGCTTAGCGCGCTCCTACAATGAGCAGTTCTTC. Protein product: CASSLARSYNEQFF.

The chain has TRBV5-6 and TRBJ1-3; D is perhaps TRBD1 (5 bases). Germline CDR1 reads SGHDT; CDR2 reads YYEEEE. The CDR3 is 16 amino acids. Trimming took off 3 bases at V and 2 bases at J, with 15 bases between the two ends. The CDR3 is CASSSLTATAGNTIYF. DNA of the CDR3: TGTGCCAGCAGCTCGCTGACGGCGACAGCTGGAAACACCATATATTTT.

The rearrangement links TRBV29-1 to TRBJ2-7; tentatively, D is TRBD1 (5 bases). The CDR3 spans 12 residues. Germline CDR1 is SQVTM and CDR2 is ANQGSEA. V dropped 3 bases and J dropped 2 bases, with 8 bases sitting between them. The CDR3 is CSVEGQPYEQYF. In nucleotides, the CDR3 is TGCAGCGTTGAGGGGCAGCCCTACGAGCAGTACTTC.

The chain combines TRBV25-1 with TRBJ1-2; D is undetermined. Germline V gene sequence: CDR1 MGHDK, CDR2 SYGVNS. V gave up 3 bases and J gave up 8 bases, with 19 bases separating them. The CDR3 has 15 amino acids. DNA of the CDR3: TGTGCCAGCAGTGATAGAGGGTCCCGGACTTGGGGCTACACCTTC. It specifies CASSDRGSRTWGYTF.

The chain joins TRBV5-1 to TRBJ1-2; 7 bases agree with TRBD1. CDR1 SGHRS and CDR2 YFSETQ come from the germline V gene. The CDR3 loop spans 15 amino acids. The V gene end was trimmed by 3 bases and the J gene end by 6 bases; junction bases not matched to a gene: 11. The CDR3 region is CASSSEGTAHNGYTF. DNA of the CDR3: TGCGCCAGCAGCTCGGAGGGGACAGCTCATAATGGCTACACCTTC.

This clone was found once. The V gene is TRBV19, the J gene TRBJ1-1; 9 positions agree with TRBD1. The germline gives CDR1 LNHDA, CDR2 SQIVND (reference sequence). With 10 bases clipped from V and 0 bases from J, the junction kept 9 bases outside the gene matches. The CDR3 runs 15 residues. CDR3 DNA: TGTGCCACCCGATTCGGGACAGGGATGAACACTGAAGCTTTCTTT. Protein: CATRFGTGMNTEAFF.

This chain uses TRBV6-5 with TRBJ2-3; the match to TRBD2 covers 8 bases. CDR1 and CDR2 (germline): MNHEY, SVGAGI. Losses at the gene ends were 8 bases for V and 6 bases for J; bases not matched to a gene: 13. This CDR3 spans 15 amino acids. The CDR3 DNA reads as TGTGCCAGCCGGGACCCAGCGGGGGACGTTGATACGCAGTATTTT. Protein sequence: CASRDPAGDVDTQYF.

The chain carries TRBV19 and TRBJ2-1, with TRBD2 as a possible D gene (5 bases). V lost 8 bases to trimming and J lost 3 bases, with 11 bases between them. This CDR3 is built from 13 residues. Looked up from germline, CDR1 is LNHDA and CDR2 is SQIVND (reference sequence). The CDR3 loop is CASGSGYYNEQFF. CDR3 nucleotides: TGTGCCAGTGGCTCGGGATACTACAATGAGCAGTTCTTC. Combining the CDR3 with reference TRBV19 and TRBJ2-1 gives the whole variable domain DGGITQSPKYLFRKEGQNVTLSCEQNLNHDAMYWYRQDPGQGLRLIYYSQIVNDFQKGDIAEGYSVSREKKESFPLTVTSAQKNPTAFYLCASGSGYYNEQFFGPGTRLTVL.

This clone was recorded only once. V usage is TRBV6-6 and J usage is TRBJ2-3, with 10 bases fitting TRBD2. This CDR3 has 14 amino acids. Losses at the gene ends were 7 bases for V and 1 base for J; bases not matched to a gene: 2. Germline CDR1 and CDR2: MNHNY and SVGAGI (reference sequence). The CDR3: CASKGTSGTDTQYF. DNA for the CDR3: TGTGCCAGCAAAGGGACTAGCGGCACAGATACGCAGTATTTT.

The V and J genes are TRBV28 and TRBJ2-7; D ambiguous. CDR1 is MDHEN and CDR2 is SYDVKM in the germline V gene. Deletions cut 5 bases from V and 2 bases from J, with 10 bases between. The CDR3 covers 13 residues. The CDR3 DNA sequence: TGTGCCAGCAGTCCCGAGACAACCTACGAGCAGTACTTC. Translated: CASSPETTYEQYF. The full variable domain, its missing parts supplied by reference TRBV28 and TRBJ2-7, is DVKVTQSSRYLVKRTGEKVFLECVQDMDHENMFWYRQDPGLGLRLIYFSYDVKMKEKGDIPEGYSVSREKKERFSLILESASTNQTSMYLCASSPETTYEQYFGPGTRLTVT.

This clone has a handful of counts. The chain uses TRBV19 and TRBJ1-2; D gene ambiguous. Germline V gives CDR1 LNHDA, CDR2 SQIVND (reference sequence). The CDR3 spans 12 residues. Deletions cut 7 bases from V and 5 bases from J, with 11 bases between. The DNA for the CDR3 is TGTGCCAGTACCCTCGGGGATTATGGCTACACCTTC. Its protein product is CASTLGDYGYTF.

The chain couples TRBV6-2 or TRBV6-3 to TRBJ1-5; D is unresolved. Germline V gene sequence: CDR1 MNHEY, CDR2 SVGEGT. CDR3 length: 14 residues. Trimming removed 6 bases from V and 4 bases from J, with 13 bases in between. The CDR3 is CASSASGNNQPQHF. The CDR3 nucleotides read TGTGCCAGCAGCGCCTCGGGGAATAATCAGCCCCAGCATTTT.

This chain links TRBV19 with TRBJ2-7; no firm D call. The CDR3 runs 13 residues. Germline loops: CDR1 LNHDA, CDR2 SQIVND (reference sequence). V lost 4 bases, J lost 3 bases, and 10 bases lay in between. CDR3 in amino acids: CASSNAPGYEQYF. CDR3 in DNA: TGTGCCAGTAGTAACGCCCCAGGCTACGAGCAGTACTTC.

As to this clone: Other DNA sequences in the sample encode the same CDR3. J is TRBJ2-3 and V is TRBV5-1; D perhaps matches TRBD2 (5 bases). Germline CDR1 SGHRS, CDR2 YFSETQ. Trimming left V 0 bases short and J 4 bases short, with 9 bases between. The length of the CDR3 is 14 residues. The CDR3 here is CASSLGTGSDTQYF. CDR3 DNA sequence: TGCGCCAGCAGCTTGGGCACGGGATCAGATACGCAGTATTTT.

This clone was counted between two and nine times. The CDR3 DNA reads TGTGCCAGCAGCTCCCGACTAGCGGGAGGGCTCAACTGGGGTTCCTACGAGCAGTACTTC. It codes for CASSSRLAGGLNWGSYEQYF. The genes are TRBV13 and TRBJ2-7, with 14 positions matching TRBD2. The CDR3 length is 20 residues. V was pared by 4 bases and J by 1 base, with 15 bases of the junction left unmatched. CDR1 is PRHDT and CDR2 is FYEKMQ in the germline V gene (reference sequence).

This clone was seen more than once but under ten times. The CDR3 sequence: CASSPIDRRHTGELFF. The CDR3 bases are TGCGCCAGCAGCCCAATAGACAGGCGGCACACCGGGGAGCTGTTTTTT. The chain joins TRBV5-1 to TRBJ2-2; a weak D match, TRBD1 (6 bases). CDR1 is SGHRS, CDR2 YFSETQ, per germline. This CDR3 has 16 amino acids. V was shortened by 4 bases and J by 3 bases, with 16 bases between the two germline ends. Complete variable domain (other parts from reference TRBV5-1 and TRBJ2-2): KAGVTQTPRYLIKTRGQQVTLSCSPISGHRSVSWYQQTPGQGLQFLFEYFSETQRNKGNFPGRFSGRQFSNSRSEMNVSTLELGDSALYLCASSPIDRRHTGELFFGEGSRLTVL.

The chain recombines TRBV19 with TRBJ2-3; a possible D gene is TRBD1 (6 bases). CDR1 is LNHDA and CDR2 is SQIVND in the germline V gene (reference sequence). The CDR3 has 15 amino acids. The germline V and J ends were trimmed by 3 bases and 1 base, with 11 bases remaining between them. The CDR3 DNA reads TGTGCCAGTAGTATTTCAGGGGTGGGCACAGATACGCAGTATTTT. The encoded protein is CASSISGVGTDTQYF.

The chain is built from TRBV2 and TRBJ2-5; D may be TRBD2 (6 bases). The CDR3 covers 13 residues. V shed 7 bases and J shed 1 base, with 10 bases lying between them. CDR1 and CDR2 (germline): SNHLY, FYNNEI. CDR3 amino acids: CASTLARQETQYF. CDR3 nucleotides: TGTGCCAGCACTCTAGCGCGCCAAGAGACCCAGTACTTC.

A few counts support this clone. V and J are TRBV4-2 and TRBJ2-5, with D tentatively TRBD1 (5 bases). CDR1 LGHNA and CDR2 YNFKEQ come from the germline V gene. The CDR3 totals 17 residues. Trimming stripped 0 bases from V and 4 bases from J, with 18 bases between. The CDR3 nucleotides read TGTGCCAGCAGCCAAGAAAAAGGGAACCTTCAGGGAGAGACCCAGTACTTC. It encodes CASSQEKGNLQGETQYF.

The chain combines TRBV7-6 with TRBJ1-1, with D perhaps matching TRBD1 (6 bases). The CDR3 extends over 14 amino acids. CDR1 SGHVS and CDR2 FNYEAQ come from the germline V gene. V shed 5 bases and J shed 4 bases, with 14 bases lying between them. Here the CDR3 DNA reads TGTGCCAGCAGCCCGGACAGCGGGGGCACTGAAGCTTTCTTT. It specifies CASSPDSGGTEAFF.